The entry below gives a single T cell receptor (beta chain) sequence along with its context. The ends lost 5 bases at V and 2 bases at J; junction bases unmatched: 9. The CDR3 loop spans 15 amino acids. Germline V CDR1 and CDR2: LNHDA, SQIVND (reference sequence). The record originates from a study of T cell changes during pregnancy in multiple sclerosis. This table comes from immunoSEQ multiplex PCR, and its TCRdb copy is limited to in-frame clones, with some not included. Of about 18,000 clones in the sample, 75% to 90% are singletons; the top ten hold roughly 6%. Sequencing was performed on CD8+ T cells from peripheral blood mononuclear cells, taken in the third trimester of pregnancy. The rearrangement links TRBV19 to TRBJ2-7, with TRBD1 matching 7 bases. This clonotype originated in a female donor in good health, enrolled as a control in a pregnancy study. The CDR3 spells CASSPARGRAYEQYF. As DNA, the CDR3 is TGTGCCAGTAGTCCGGCGAGGGGGCGCGCCTACGAGCAGTACTTC.